This TCR beta chain was captured by sequencing in a study of cytomegalovirus exposure and HLA in healthy donors. As for the study in general: Among fewer than 500 genotyped donors, about 83% fell in the Caucasian-associated ancestry cluster.

It was with 60 Vbeta and 13 Jbeta primers that the PCR ran. TCRdb keeps only in-frame clones here, not all; method: immunoSEQ multiplex PCR. Here the sample spans 150,000 to 200,000 clones, roughly 77% being singletons. V lost 3 bases to trimming and J lost 5 bases, with 14 bases between them. Germline V CDR1 and CDR2: SGHTA, FQGNSA. The CDR3 contains 15 residues. The genes are TRBV7-2 and TRBJ2-1, with D possibly matching TRBD2 (7 bases). The material sequenced was PBMCs. The receptor was isolated from a woman in her fifties or sixties in good health and CMV-seronegative. CDR3: CASSLGGGQHNEQFF. The CDR3 region has the DNA TGTGCCAGCAGCTTGGGCGGGGGCCAACACAATGAGCAGTTCTTC.